The present T cell receptor (beta chain) was sequenced within a study of blood T cell repertoires in COVID-19. The sample holds one count of this clone. Produced via immunoSEQ multiplex PCR; TCRdb's table is partial and in-frame only. The table shows 300,000 to 400,000 clones, with around 90% occurring only once. The TCR was taken from a man aged 50 or older with active or convalescent COVID-19. Sequenced: peripheral blood.

The CDR3, as DNA: TGCGCCAGCAGCTTGGCCCCAGGGGGCATCGGGGAGCTGTTTTTT. Translated: CASSLAPGGIGELFF. This sequence joins TRBV5-1 and TRBJ2-2; 8 nucleotides line up with TRBD1. The CDR3 sequence is 15 residues long. Germline values: CDR1 SGHRS, CDR2 YFSETQ. V lost 0 bases to trimming and J lost 7 bases; unmatched junction nucleotides: 5. Full variable domain (remainder filled in from reference TRBV5-1 and TRBJ2-2): KAGVTQTPRYLIKTRGQQVTLSCSPISGHRSVSWYQQTPGQGLQFLFEYFSETQRNKGNFPGRFSGRQFSNSRSEMNVSTLELGDSALYLCASSLAPGGIGELFFGEGSRLTVL.